These T cell receptor beta chains were read from a single sample in a study of T-cell memory formation after mild COVID-19. TCRdb called the 5' RACE reads again in MiXCR, with one record for every CDR3 protein. The repertoire holds roughly 620,000 distinct CDR3 sequences, with 18% as singletons. The sample consisted of PBMCs or a T cell subset sorted from them (not recorded which). The origin of the receptors is an adult woman who had mild COVID-19 (a few samples of this study predate the infection). Cell type and time point are not known. CDR3s include the opening cysteine and the closing phenylalanine or tryptophan. Each record gives: V gene, J gene, CDR3 protein.

TRBV12-3/TRBV12-4	TRBJ1-4	CASSLQDPGTGRRATNEKLFF
TRBV30	TRBJ1-2	CAWTSGVFGYGYTF
TRBV12-3/TRBV12-4	TRBJ1-4	CASSFALGREANEKLFF
TRBV9	TRBJ2-7	CASSVRGTVRFYEQYF
TRBV20-1	TRBJ1-2	CSASHFSGQSKDGYTF
TRBV7-3	TRBJ2-3	CASSFTGTGTDTQYF
TRBV7-9	TRBJ2-5	CASSRYTQTQYF
TRBV20-1	TRBJ1-2	CSAREGLGQGPMGNYGYTF
TRBV18	TRBJ1-4	CASSPRQGANEKLFF
TRBV5-1	TRBJ2-3	CASSLAGPGRGADTQYF
TRBV21-1	TRBJ2-1	CAREDRVLRNEQFF
TRBV4-1	TRBJ2-3	CASSQAPSWGGNTDTQYF
TRBV11-3	TRBJ1-4	CASSLGRQPNEKLFF
TRBV12-3/TRBV12-4	TRBJ1-2	CASSRQLNYGYTF
TRBV5-4	TRBJ2-5	CASSLGLATSRETQYF
TRBV5-5	TRBJ1-1	CASSLLAGLGTEAFF
TRBV11-2	TRBJ1-4	CASRTGTGTNEKLFF
TRBV15	TRBJ2-7	CATSGDPEGGEQYF
TRBV5-1	TRBJ1-5	CASSLEGGNQPQHF
TRBV4-3	TRBJ1-1	CASSQDMGNTEAFF
TRBV15	TRBJ2-4	CATSREAAIAKNIQYF
TRBV18	TRBJ1-2	CASSPQGTGDYGYTF
TRBV4-3	TRBJ2-7	CASSLNSGEQYF
TRBV5-4	TRBJ1-4	CASSPRGGGNEKLFF
TRBV11-2	TRBJ2-1	CASSLAVAGGSSEQFF
TRBV2	TRBJ2-1	CATAPGASGYNEQFF
TRBV20-1	TRBJ2-5	CSARGRGGNQETQYF